This T cell receptor beta chain comes out of a study of blood T cell repertoires in COVID-19. The data were produced by immunoSEQ multiplex PCR, yet TCRdb's version contains in-frame clones alone and is incomplete. Of over 150,000 clones listed, about four fifths were seen once; the top ten hold about 29%. Looked up from germline, CDR1 is MNHNY and CDR2 is SVGAGI (reference sequence). V shed 0 bases and J shed 6 bases, with 8 bases lying between them. This CDR3 contains 13 residues. Sequencing was done on a sample of peripheral blood. This clonotype was obtained from a woman aged 60-70 years with acute or convalescent COVID-19. The J gene is TRBJ1-2, the V gene TRBV6-6; D uncertain. As DNA, the CDR3 is TGTGCCAGCAGTTACTCGGAGGGAGATGGCTACACCTTC. Amino acid sequence: CASSYSEGDGYTF.